The 10 T cell receptor beta chains presented below share a single source sample, sequenced in a study of T cells in Graves' hyperthyroidism and ophthalmopathy. Amplification of TCR beta CDR3 regions used RNA as the template. In the first-round RT-PCR of the TCR CDR3, the HTBI primer set was used. TCRdb reanalysed the multiplex PCR reads using MiXCR and keeps one entry per CDR3 protein. The repertoire holds roughly 250,000 distinct CDR3 sequences, with about 20% as singletons. The sample consisted of blood. All receptors derive from a man under 40 with Graves' ophthalmopathy.

This clonotype was seen many times. The CDR3 DNA sequence: TGTGCCAGCAGCTTAGATCGGCAGATATCCTACAATGAGCAGTTCTTC. This sequence encodes CASSLDRQISYNEQFF. This chain links TRBV11-2 with TRBJ2-1; D not certain. The V gene lost 0 bases and the J gene lost 1 base, with 10 bases spanning the gap. Germline lookup yields CDR1 SGHAT and CDR2 FQNNGV. The CDR3 is 16 residues long.

This clonotype was seen a handful of times. A much larger clone lies one base from this, so it may be a read error. The chain carries TRBV11-1 and TRBJ2-7, with 13 bases matching TRBD2. The CDR3 is 15 residues long. The ends lost 1 base at V and 4 bases at J; junction bases unmatched: 1. Germline values: CDR1 SGHAT, CDR2 FQDESV (reference sequence). The CDR3, as DNA: TGTGCCAGCAGCTTAGGACTAGCGGGAGGTTACGAGCAGTACTTC. This encodes CASSLGLAGGYEQYF. The entire variable domain, with the rest obtained from reference TRBV11-1 and TRBJ2-7, is as follows: EAEVAQSPRYKITEKSQAVAFWCDPISGHATLYWYRQILGQGPELLVQFQDESVVDDSQLPKDRFSAERLKGVDSTLKIQPAELGDSAMYLCASSLGLAGGYEQYFGPGTRLTVT.

This chain joins TRBV11-3 and TRBJ1-3; D gene uncertain. CDR1 and CDR2 from the germline V gene are SGHNT and YENEEA. The CDR3 has 13 amino acids. The V gene lost 1 base and the J gene lost 4 bases, with 5 bases spanning the gap. CDR3 protein: CASSLADGNTIYF. The CDR3 nucleotides are TGTGCCAGCAGCTTAGCGGACGGAAACACCATATATTTT.

This clonotype was observed a handful of times. This rearrangement joins TRBV4-2 to TRBJ1-1; D may be TRBD1 (5 bases). This CDR3 is 15 amino acids long. Germline V lookup: CDR1 LGHNA, CDR2 YNFKEQ. V was shortened by 0 bases and J by 5 bases, with 13 bases between the two germline ends. CDR3 region: CASSQDTAQGTEAFF. The CDR3 DNA reads as TGTGCCAGCAGCCAAGATACGGCCCAGGGAACTGAAGCTTTCTTT.

This clonotype was picked up a small number of times. CDR3 nucleotides: TGCAGTGCTAGCCGCCCCGGTCCCGCCGGGACCCAGTACTTC. As protein: CSASRPGPAGTQYF. The chain uses TRBV20-1 and TRBJ2-5, with D unresolved. With 3 bases removed from V and 7 bases from J, the gap between germline ends came to 18 bases. The CDR3 sequence is 14 residues long. The V gene's germline CDR1 is DFQATT and CDR2 SNEGSKA (reference sequence).

The chain employs TRBV19 and TRBJ1-1; possible D gene TRBD1, 6 bases. Germline CDR1 reads LNHDA; CDR2 reads SQIVND (reference sequence). Trimming stripped 6 bases from V and 11 bases from J, with 22 bases between. The CDR3 covers 14 residues. The CDR3 sequence: CASSLARGALKAFF. In DNA form, the CDR3 reads TGTGCCAGTAGCCTCGCTCGGGGGGCCTTGAAGGCTTTCTTT.

The CDR3 DNA is TGCAGTGCGATTGGACTAGCGGGATCAGGGGCCTACGAGCAGTACTTC. Translating gives CSAIGLAGSGAYEQYF. J is TRBJ2-7 and V is TRBV20-1, with 12 bases matching TRBD2. The J segment lost 2 bases and the V segment lost 6 bases, leaving 11 bases of the junction unmatched. CDR1 and CDR2 from the germline V gene are DFQATT and SNEGSKA (reference sequence). The CDR3 is made up of 16 amino acids.

This clonotype came up a few times. V and J are TRBV10-3 and TRBJ2-3, with 9 bases aligning to TRBD1. Germline trimming cut 2 bases from V and 4 bases from J; bases unmatched to any gene: 1. This CDR3 is built from 14 residues. Looked up from germline, CDR1 is ENHRY and CDR2 is SYGVKD. CDR3 region: CAISETGGPDTQYF. The CDR3 DNA is TGTGCCATCAGTGAGACAGGGGGCCCAGATACGCAGTATTTT.

J is TRBJ2-4 and V is TRBV11-1, with TRBD1 identical over 8 bases. V was clipped by 3 bases and J by 0 bases; unmatched bases: 10. This CDR3 spans 18 amino acids. Germline V gene data show CDR1 as SGHAT and CDR2 as FQDESV (reference sequence). CDR3 residues: CASSLTGEFVQAKNIQYF. In DNA, the CDR3 is TGTGCCAGCAGCTTGACAGGGGAGTTTGTTCAAGCCAAAAACATTCAGTACTTC. Filled out from reference TRBV11-1 and TRBJ2-4, the complete variable domain reads EAEVAQSPRYKITEKSQAVAFWCDPISGHATLYWYRQILGQGPELLVQFQDESVVDDSQLPKDRFSAERLKGVDSTLKIQPAELGDSAMYLCASSLTGEFVQAKNIQYFGAGTRLSVL.

This clonotype was observed a handful of times. This chain connects TRBV9 to TRBJ2-3; D is ambiguous. Germline lookup yields CDR1 SGDLS and CDR2 YYNGEE. With 0 bases removed from V and 6 bases from J, the gap between germline ends came to 11 bases. This CDR3 is 14 amino acids long. DNA of the CDR3: TGTGCCAGCAGCGTAGACCAGAGGAGTGATACGCAGTATTTT. It encodes CASSVDQRSDTQYF.